This T cell receptor beta chain was sequenced during a study of beta chain features in type 1 diabetes. The study, taken as a whole, reports: A cDNA-based sequencing approach could over-represent cells with high TCR expression.

J was trimmed by 3 bases and V by 3 bases; bases with no gene match: 14. Germline V gene lookup returns CDR1 LNHNV and CDR2 YYDKDF (reference sequence). There are 18 residues in the CDR3. To note about this clone: What it binds is not known.

Expressed TCRB transcripts were sequenced because the entire RNA isolate underwent reverse transcription. Produced via immunoSEQ multiplex PCR; TCRdb's table is partial and in-frame only. The repertoire holds 620,000 or so clones, with 15% as singletons. The sequence derives from a man between 18 and 35 years old in good health. The V and J genes are TRBV15 and TRBJ2-7; 10 positions match TRBD2. The specimen was naive CD4+ T cells from blood. DNA of the CDR3: TGTGCCACCAGCAGCCCCCCGGGGATAGCGGGAGGACTCTACGAGCAGTACTTC. As protein: CATSSPPGIAGGLYEQYF. The complete variable domain, with remaining parts taken from reference TRBV15 and TRBJ2-7, reads DAMVIQNPRYQVTQFGKPVTLSCSQTLNHNVMYWYQQKSSQAPKLLFHYYDKDFNNEADTPDNFQSRRPNTSFCFLDIRSPGLGDTAMYLCATSSPPGIAGGLYEQYFGPGTRLTVT.